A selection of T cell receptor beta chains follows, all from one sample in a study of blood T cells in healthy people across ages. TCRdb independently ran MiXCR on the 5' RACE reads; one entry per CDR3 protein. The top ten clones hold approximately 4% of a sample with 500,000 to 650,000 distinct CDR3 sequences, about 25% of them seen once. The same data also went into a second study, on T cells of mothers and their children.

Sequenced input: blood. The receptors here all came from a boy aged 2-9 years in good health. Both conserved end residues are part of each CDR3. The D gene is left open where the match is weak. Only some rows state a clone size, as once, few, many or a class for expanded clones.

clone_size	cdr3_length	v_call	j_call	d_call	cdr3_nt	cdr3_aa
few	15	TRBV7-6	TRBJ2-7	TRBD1	TGTGCCAGCAGCTTGGCGCAGGGGGTCAGGTACGAGCAGTACTTC	CASSLAQGVRYEQYF
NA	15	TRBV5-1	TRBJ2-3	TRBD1	TGCGCCAGCAGCTTAAACCGACAGGGTGCAGATACGCAGTATTTT	CASSLNRQGADTQYF
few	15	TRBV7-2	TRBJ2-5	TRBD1	TGTGCCAGCAGCTTAGTGCGGACAGGGGAAGAGACCCAGTACTTC	CASSLVRTGEETQYF
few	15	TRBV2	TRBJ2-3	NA	TGTGCCAGCAGTGAAGCGCTAGGCAGCACAGATACGCAGTATTTT	CASSEALGSTDTQYF
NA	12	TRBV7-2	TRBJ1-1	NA	TGTGCCAGCAGCTTAGGTGCGGGGGCTGCTTTCTTT	CASSLGAGAAFF
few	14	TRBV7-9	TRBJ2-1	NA	TGTGCCAGCAGCTTCGGCTACTCCTACAATGAGCAGTTCTTC	CASSFGYSYNEQFF
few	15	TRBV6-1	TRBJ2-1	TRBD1	TGTGCCAGCAGTGGGGACAGGGGAGGTTACAATGGGCAGTTCTTC	CASSGDRGGYNGQFF
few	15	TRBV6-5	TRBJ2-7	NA	TGTGCCAGCAGTTCCGGACTGGGGTTGTCCTACGAGCAGTACTTC	CASSSGLGLSYEQYF
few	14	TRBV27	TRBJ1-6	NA	TGTGCCAGCAGTTTTGGCCTGGGGAATTCACCCCTCCACTTT	CASSFGLGNSPLHF
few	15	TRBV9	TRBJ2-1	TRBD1	TGTGCCAGCAGCGGGCTCGGGACAGGGTATAATGAGCAGTTCTTC	CASSGLGTGYNEQFF
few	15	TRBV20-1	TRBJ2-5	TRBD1	TGCAGTGCTGGTAGACAGGGGGGGAACACAGAGACCCAGTACTTC	CSAGRQGGNTETQYF
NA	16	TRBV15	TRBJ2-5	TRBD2	TGTGCCACCGCCGGGACTAGCGGGGGGGTACAAGAGACCCAGTACTTC	CATAGTSGGVQETQYF
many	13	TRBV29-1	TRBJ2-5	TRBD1	TGCAGCGCCGGGACAGGCGCCAGAGAGACCCAGTACTTC	CSAGTGARETQYF
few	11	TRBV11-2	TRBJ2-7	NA	TGTGCCAGCAGCTCTTGGAACGAGCAGTACTTC	CASSSWNEQYF
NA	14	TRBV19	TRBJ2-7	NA	TGTGCCAGTAGTATAGCGAGGACTAACTACGAGCAGTACTTC	CASSIARTNYEQYF
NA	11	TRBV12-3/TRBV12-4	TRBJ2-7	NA	TGTGCCAGCAGTCCCTCCAACGAGCAGTACTTC	CASSPSNEQYF
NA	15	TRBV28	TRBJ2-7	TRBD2	TGTGCCAGCAGTCGACTAGCGGCGCCCTCCTACGAGCAGTACTTC	CASSRLAAPSYEQYF
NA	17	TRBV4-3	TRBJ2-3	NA	TGCGCCAGCAGCCAAGGTGGACAGTCCAGGGCCACAGATACGCAGTATTTT	CASSQGGQSRATDTQYF
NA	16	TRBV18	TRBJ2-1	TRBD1	TGTGCCAGCTCACCGCCCGGGACAGGGGCTGACAATGAGCAGTTCTTC	CASSPPGTGADNEQFF
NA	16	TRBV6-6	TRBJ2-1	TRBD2	TGTGCCAGCAGTATGACTAGCGGCTTCTCCTACAATGAGCAGTTCTTC	CASSMTSGFSYNEQFF
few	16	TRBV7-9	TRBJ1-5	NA	TGTGCCAGCAGTACAGGCAAGGGACGGAATAATCAGCCCCAGCATTTT	CASSTGKGRNNQPQHF
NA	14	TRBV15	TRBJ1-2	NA	TGTGCCACCAGCAGAGATCGTCTCCGGTATGGCTACACCTTC	CATSRDRLRYGYTF
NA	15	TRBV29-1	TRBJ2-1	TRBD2	TGCAGCGTTGAGAAGGGACTAGCATCGTACGATGAGCAGTTCTTC	CSVEKGLASYDEQFF
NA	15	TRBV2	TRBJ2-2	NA	TGTGCCAGCAGCGCGGGTATAACGAACACCGGGGAGCTGTTTTTT	CASSAGITNTGELFF
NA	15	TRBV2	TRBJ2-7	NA	TGTGCCAGCAGTGAAACTGGAGGGATATCCTACGAGCAGTACTTC	CASSETGGISYEQYF
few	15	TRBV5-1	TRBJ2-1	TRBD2	TGCGCCAGCAGCTTGGGTAGCGGGGGCGGGTATGAGCAGTTCTTC	CASSLGSGGGYEQFF
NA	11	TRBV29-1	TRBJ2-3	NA	TGCAGCGTTCCGAGGGGGGATACGCAGTATTTT	CSVPRGDTQYF
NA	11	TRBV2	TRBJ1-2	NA	TGTGCCAACTTGCGTAACTATGGCTACACCTTC	CANLRNYGYTF
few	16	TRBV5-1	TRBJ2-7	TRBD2	TGCGCCAGCAGCTCGATTCCGGGGGGTGGGACGGGCGAGCAGTACTTC	CASSSIPGGGTGEQYF
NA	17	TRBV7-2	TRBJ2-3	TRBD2	TGTGCCGGCAGCCAACTTGGCAGCGGGAGAACGTCAGATACGCAGTATTTT	CAGSQLGSGRTSDTQYF
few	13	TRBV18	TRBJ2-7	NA	TGTGCCAGCTCACCAGGCTCAGCTTACGAGCAGTACTTC	CASSPGSAYEQYF
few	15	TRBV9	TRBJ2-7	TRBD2	TGTGCCAGCAGCGTATACGGGACTAGCGGATACGAGCAGTACTTC	CASSVYGTSGYEQYF
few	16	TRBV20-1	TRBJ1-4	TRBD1	TGCAGTGCTAGCAGGGGGACCATTGCAACTAATGAAAAACTGTTTTTT	CSASRGTIATNEKLFF
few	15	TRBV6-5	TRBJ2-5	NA	TGTGCCACCGAAAACAGGGACTCCTCCAGGGAGACCCAGTACTTC	CATENRDSSRETQYF
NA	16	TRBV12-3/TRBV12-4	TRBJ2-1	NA	TGTGCCAGCAGCTTAGATAGCGAGTTCTCCTACAATGAGCAGTTCTTC	CASSLDSEFSYNEQFF
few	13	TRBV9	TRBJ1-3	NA	TGTGCCAGCAGCCCGGTGGCGGGAAACACCATATATTTT	CASSPVAGNTIYF
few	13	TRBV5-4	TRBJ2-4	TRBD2	TGTGCCAGCAGCTTGGCTGGGGAGGGCATTCAGTACTTC	CASSLAGEGIQYF
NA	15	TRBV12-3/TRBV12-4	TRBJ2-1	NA	TGTGCCAGCAGTTTACTTTCCCTACCAAACAATGAGCAGTTCTTC	CASSLLSLPNNEQFF
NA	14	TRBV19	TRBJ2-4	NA	TGTGCCAGTAGTACCCGACAGGAAACAAACATTCAGTACTTC	CASSTRQETNIQYF
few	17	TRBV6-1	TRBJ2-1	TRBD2	TGTGCCAGCAGACCCGCAGCGGGAGGCCCTTCCTACAATGAGCAGTTCTTC	CASRPAAGGPSYNEQFF
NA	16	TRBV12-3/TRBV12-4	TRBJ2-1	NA	TGTGCCAGCAGTTTAGAGGAGGGAGTTCCCTACAATGAGCAGTTCTTC	CASSLEEGVPYNEQFF
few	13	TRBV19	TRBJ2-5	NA	TGTGCCAGTAGTAGGAAGGGACAAGAGACCCAGTACTTC	CASSRKGQETQYF
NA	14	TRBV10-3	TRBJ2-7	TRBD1	TGTGCCATCAGGGACAGGGGGCTGACCTACGAGCAGTACTTC	CAIRDRGLTYEQYF
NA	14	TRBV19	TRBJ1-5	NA	TGTGCCAGTTGGGCGGCCATTAGCAATCAGCCCCAGCATTTT	CASWAAISNQPQHF
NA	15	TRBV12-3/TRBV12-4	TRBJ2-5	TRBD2	TGTGCCAGCAAGGTGGCGAGCGGGAGGTGGGAGACCCAGTACTTC	CASKVASGRWETQYF
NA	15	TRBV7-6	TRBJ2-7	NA	TGTGCCAGCAGCCCTTACCGGACTACCAGTTGGGAGCAGTACTTC	CASSPYRTTSWEQYF
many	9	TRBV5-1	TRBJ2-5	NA	TGCGCCAGCACAGAGACCCAGTACTTC	CASTETQYF
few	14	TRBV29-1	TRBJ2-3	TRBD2	TGCAGCACCCAGGGACTAGCGGGAGGAGGCACGCAGTATTTT	CSTQGLAGGGTQYF
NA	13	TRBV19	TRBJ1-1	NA	TGTGCCAGTACTAAGAATGTGAACACTGAAGCTTTCTTT	CASTKNVNTEAFF